These 2 T cell receptor beta chains came from one sample sequenced in a study of PD-L1 blockade in urothelial cancer. The data were produced by immunoSEQ multiplex PCR, yet TCRdb's version contains in-frame clones alone and is incomplete. The sample comprises roughly 56,000 clones, roughly four fifths of which are singletons, and 3.5% to 4.5% rests with the top ten. The sequencing here drew on PBMCs, taken around atezolizumab (anti-PD-L1) treatment. The receptors were sampled from a man in his 70s with urothelial cancer.

This chain connects TRBV7-9 to TRBJ1-1; D remains ambiguous. This CDR3 comprises 14 residues. Trimming shortened V by 5 bases and J by 3 bases, and 13 bases separated the two germline ends. Germline loops: CDR1 SEHNR, CDR2 FQNEAQ (reference sequence). In DNA, the CDR3 is TGTGCCAGCAGCCCCCCGGGTCGGTACACTGAAGCTTTCTTT. It yields the protein CASSPPGRYTEAFF. Supplemented by reference TRBV7-9 and TRBJ1-1, the full variable domain reads DTGVSQNPRHKITKRGQNVTFRCDPISEHNRLYWYRQTLGQGPEFLTYFQNEAQLEKSRLLSDRFSAERPKGSFSTLEIQRTEQGDSAMYLCASSPPGRYTEAFFGQGTRLTVV.

This clone was seen only once. The chain uses TRBV19 and TRBJ2-1, with a weak D call TRBD2 (7 bases). Trimming shortened V by 10 bases and J by 7 bases, and 11 bases separated the two germline ends. Germline CDR1 reads LNHDA; CDR2 reads SQIVND (reference sequence). The CDR3 is 11 amino acids. Here the CDR3 DNA reads TGTGCCACCAAGGGGGGGAATGAGCAGTTCTTC. It yields the protein CATKGGNEQFF.